One sample yielded the 27 T cell receptor beta chains listed below, sequenced in a study of CD8+CD57+ T cells in acquired aplastic anemia. CDR3 and TCR beta VDJ profiling relied on genomic DNA as the template. A single record per CDR3 protein comes from TCRdb applying MiXCR to the reads. The data show fewer than 250,000 distinct CDR3 sequences, less than 65% seen once. The sample taken for sequencing was sorted CD4+, CD8+, or CD8+CD57+ T cells (not recorded which) from PBMCs. The receptors come from a human donor in good health, serving as a control.

CDR3 loop: CASSLPGNTIYF. In nucleotides, the CDR3 is TGTGCCAGCAGCCTACCTGGAAACACCATATATTTT. The chain couples TRBV9 to TRBJ1-3; D is uncertain. V lost 4 bases and J 2 bases, leaving 4 bases between the germline ends. Germline-derived CDR1 and CDR2 are SGDLS and YYNGEE. This CDR3 region has 12 residues.

Of note for this clonotype: At one end, the junction sequence differs from germline, possibly due to a read error. The J gene is TRBJ2-1, the V gene TRBV7-9; the match to TRBD2 covers 8 bases. CDR1 is SEHNR, CDR2 FQNEAQ, per germline (reference sequence). This CDR3 comprises 15 residues. The CDR3: CASSMSGGELSEQFF. For the CDR3, the DNA is TGCGCCAGCAGCATGAGCGGGGGCGAGCTAAGTGAGCAGTTCTTC.

This clonotype was counted many times. The chain combines TRBV5-6 with TRBJ1-4; no definite D call. Trimming cost V 0 bases and J 0 bases, with 12 bases left between them. The CDR3 has 17 amino acids. The germline CDR1 and CDR2 sequences are SGHDT and YYEEEE. The CDR3 is CASSLDPDSTTNEKLFF. The CDR3 DNA reads TGTGCCAGCAGCTTGGACCCGGACTCTACAACTAATGAAAAACTGTTTTTT.

This clonotype was detected many times. The V call is TRBV28, the J call TRBJ2-7; 12 bases fit TRBD1. The CDR3 spans 14 residues. The germline V gene encodes CDR1 MDHEN and CDR2 SYDVKM. V trimming: 8 bases; J trimming: 4 bases; junction bases outside the gene matches: 6. The CDR3 reads CASAVGQGAYEQYF. The CDR3 DNA reads TGTGCCAGCGCCGTGGGACAGGGGGCTTACGAGCAGTACTTC.

This clonotype was seen many times. The chain's CDR3 is CASKSTQETQYF. In nucleotides, the CDR3 is TGCGCCAGCAAATCCACACAAGAGACCCAGTACTTC. This chain links TRBV5-1 with TRBJ2-5; D unresolved. Germline CDR1 and CDR2: SGHRS and YFSETQ. There are 12 residues in the CDR3. The V end was cut by 6 bases, the J end by 2 bases, with 8 bases between.

About this clonotype itself: A much larger clone is a single base away; this may be a read error. This chain links TRBV28 with TRBJ1-2; D remains ambiguous. This CDR3 is built from 13 residues. Germline assignment: CDR1 MDHEN and CDR2 SYDVKM. This chain's CDR3 is CASSFMGTGGHTF. In DNA form, the CDR3 reads TGTGCCAGCAGTTTTATGGGTACGGGTGGCCACACCTTC.

This rearrangement joins TRBV15 to TRBJ1-5; TRBD1 is a possible D gene (6 bases). Germline CDR1 and CDR2: LNHNV and YYDKDF (reference sequence). This CDR3 region has 14 residues. V was shortened by 5 bases and J by 3 bases, with 11 bases between the two germline ends. DNA for the CDR3: TGTGCCACCAGCGGCGACAGGCTCAATCAGCCCCAGCATTTT. Its protein product is CATSGDRLNQPQHF.

This clonotype has a count of ten or more. The gene calls are TRBV15 and TRBJ1-1, with 7 bases fitting TRBD1. J gave up 11 bases and V 1 base, and 7 bases lay outside the gene matches. The germline CDR1 and CDR2 sequences are LNHNV and YYDKDF (reference sequence). The CDR3 is 13 amino acids. As DNA, the CDR3 is TGTGCCACCAGCAGAGGGGGGACAGTGGATGCTTTCTTT. Residues: CATSRGGTVDAFF. The entire variable domain, with the rest obtained from reference TRBV15 and TRBJ1-1, is as follows: DAMVIQNPRYQVTQFGKPVTLSCSQTLNHNVMYWYQQKSSQAPKLLFHYYDKDFNNEADTPDNFQSRRPNTSFCFLDIRSPGLGDTAMYLCATSRGGTVDAFFGQGTRLTVV.

This chain joins TRBV20-1 and TRBJ1-2; TRBD1 aligns across 9 bases. V lost 3 bases and J lost 3; bases outside the gene matches: 8. The V gene's germline CDR1 is DFQATT and CDR2 SNEGSKA (reference sequence). This CDR3 has 15 residues. The CDR3 loop reads CSASEQGAEYYGYTF. The DNA of the CDR3 is TGCAGTGCTAGTGAACAGGGGGCGGAATACTATGGCTACACCTTC.

In regard to this clonotype: The junction departs from germline at one end; a sequencing error may be responsible. The J gene is TRBJ2-5, the V gene TRBV5-5; perhaps TRBD2 as D (5 bases). This CDR3 contains 12 residues. From germline, CDR1 is SGHKS and CDR2 YYEKEE (reference sequence). The chain's CDR3 is CASSLGARAQNF. The CDR3 nucleotides are TGTGCCAGCAGCCTGGGAGCTAGGGCCCAGAACTTC.

The chain recombines TRBV24-1 with TRBJ2-7, with TRBD1 identical over 8 bases. Germline V gene data show CDR1 as KGHDR and CDR2 as SFDVKD. Germline trimming cut 5 bases from V and 6 bases from J; bases unmatched to any gene: 8. This CDR3 is 14 amino acids long. Here the CDR3 reads CATSGWGTGGEQYF. Written as DNA, the CDR3 is TGTGCCACCAGTGGCTGGGGTACAGGGGGCGAGCAGTACTTC.

Only a few counts were recorded for this clonotype. It may be a read error: a sequence one base away is much more abundant. The chain joins TRBV6-1 to TRBJ1-1, with D unresolved. V lost 6 bases and J 0 bases, leaving 11 bases between the germline ends. This CDR3 region has 14 residues. The germline V gene has CDR1 MNHNS and CDR2 SASEGT. CDR3: CASSKAVMNTEAFF. In DNA form, the CDR3 reads TGTGCCAGCAGCAAGGCAGTCATGAACACTGAAGCTTTCTTT.

Turning to this clonotype: In this CDR3 the conserved last residue, phenylalanine or tryptophan, is missing, so a read error is likely. V usage is TRBV9 and J usage is TRBJ2-3, with TRBD1 as a possible D gene (6 bases). The V gene's germline CDR1 is SGDLS and CDR2 YYNGEE. The CDR3 contains 16 residues. V gave up 4 bases and J gave up 2 bases, with 17 bases separating them. The DNA of the CDR3 is TGTGCCAGCAGCCCACGGGGACACGCCCACACAGATACGCAGTATTCT. Translation: CASSPRGHAHTDTQYS.

This clonotype is a singleton in its sample. The J gene is TRBJ2-7, the V gene TRBV7-3, with TRBD2 identical over 9 bases. The CDR3 runs to 19 residues. V lost 5 bases and J lost 4; bases outside the gene matches: 21. Germline V gene sequence: CDR1 SGHTA, CDR2 FQGTGA. CDR3 amino acids: CASSPLGSAGGPRGYEQYF. The CDR3, as DNA: TGTGCCAGCAGCCCCTTAGGGTCGGCGGGAGGGCCAAGAGGGTACGAGCAGTACTTC.

The chain carries TRBV27 and TRBJ2-1, with 10 positions matching TRBD2. The CDR3 sequence is 16 residues long. Germline trimming cut 2 bases from V and 7 bases from J; bases unmatched to any gene: 8. CDR1 and CDR2 (germline): MNHEY, SMNVEV (reference sequence). This CDR3 reads CASSLRSSGGWNEQFF. DNA for the CDR3: TGTGCCAGCAGTTTACGGTCTAGCGGGGGTTGGAATGAGCAGTTCTTC.

Worth noting for this clonotype: It may be a read error: a sequence one base away is much more abundant. The chain recombines TRBV9 with TRBJ2-1, with D perhaps assigned TRBD1 or TRBD2 (5 bases each). Germline loops: CDR1 SGDLS, CDR2 YYNGEE. This CDR3 region has 15 residues. V lost 4 bases and J lost 8, with 19 bases in between. This CDR3 reads CASSPRYGAHDEQFF. The CDR3 region has the DNA TGTGCCAGCAGCCCCAGATACGGGGCCCACGATGAGCAGTTCTTC.

The V call is TRBV18, the J call TRBJ2-7, with D unclear. Trimming removed 1 base from V and 5 bases from J, with 3 bases in between. This CDR3 comprises 11 residues. CDR1 is KGHSH, CDR2 LQKENI, per germline. CDR3 bases: TGTGCCAGCTCACCACAGCACGAGCAGTACTTC. Its protein product is CASSPQHEQYF.

There are a few counts of this clonotype. V is TRBV19 and J is TRBJ2-1; D not resolved. CDR1 and CDR2 from the germline V gene are LNHDA and SQIVND (reference sequence). With 7 bases removed from V and 4 bases from J, the gap between germline ends came to 11 bases. CDR3 length equals 13 residues. The CDR3 region is CASMGRSYNEQFF. For the CDR3, the DNA is TGTGCCAGTATGGGTCGTTCGTACAATGAGCAGTTCTTC.

V usage is TRBV4-2 and J usage is TRBJ1-1; no clear D gene. CDR3 length: 13 amino acids. Between the trimmed V and J ends, which lost 4 bases and 3 bases, there was a span of 9 bases. Germline CDR1 and CDR2: LGHNA and YNFKEQ. CDR3 loop: CASSRKSDTEAFF. The CDR3 DNA is TGTGCCAGCAGCCGTAAATCGGACACTGAAGCTTTCTTT.

This clonotype was counted at least ten times. The V gene is TRBV7-2, the J gene TRBJ1-6, with TRBD1 as a possible D gene (5 bases). V lost 5 bases to trimming and J lost 7 bases, with 21 bases between them. Germline V lookup: CDR1 SGHTA, CDR2 FQGNSA. This CDR3 has 17 amino acids. CDR3 loop: CASSPRGRQLENSPLHF. CDR3 sequence (DNA): TGTGCCAGCAGCCCCCGGGGCAGGCAATTGGAAAATTCACCCCTCCACTTT.

The V gene is TRBV2, the J gene TRBJ1-2; D perhaps matches TRBD1 (6 bases). CDR3 length: 12 amino acids. Germline V CDR1 and CDR2: SNHLY, FYNNEI. The ends were cut back, 4 bases at V and 8 bases at J, with 11 bases in the middle. In DNA form, the CDR3 reads TGTGCCAGCAGTGGGGGGCGAGAGGGCTACACCTTC. This codes for CASSGGREGYTF.

This clonotype was counted many times. This chain connects TRBV6-2 or TRBV6-3 to TRBJ2-6; maybe TRBD1 (6 bases). The CDR3 covers 15 residues. V was trimmed by 7 bases and J by 0 bases, leaving 10 bases between them. Germline-derived CDR1 and CDR2 are MNHEY and SVGEGT. CDR3 bases: TGTGCCAGCACCCAGGGGTACTCTGGGGCCAACGTCCTGACTTTC. Protein sequence: CASTQGYSGANVLTF.

The rearrangement links TRBV10-1 to TRBJ2-5, with D perhaps TRBD1 (6 bases). Germline assignment: CDR1 WNHNN and CDR2 SYGVQD (reference sequence). V lost 0 bases and J lost 0, with 14 bases in between. This CDR3 comprises 17 residues. The CDR3 nucleotides are TGCGCCAGCAGTGAGTCGAATCTGGGACATTACCAAGAGACCCAGTACTTC. Translated: CASSESNLGHYQETQYF.

V gene TRBV7-9 combines with J gene TRBJ2-1; possible D gene TRBD2, 6 bases. V was trimmed by 5 bases and J by 5 bases, leaving 13 bases between them. The CDR3 consists of 14 residues. Germline V CDR1 and CDR2: SEHNR, FQNEAQ (reference sequence). In nucleotides, the CDR3 is TGTGCCAGCAGCCAGACTAGATTCCACAATGAGCAGTTCTTC. It encodes CASSQTRFHNEQFF.

This clonotype was seen only a few times. The gene calls are TRBV7-2 and TRBJ2-7; 7 bases line up with TRBD1. In germline, CDR1 is SGHTA, CDR2 FQGNSA. The CDR3 spans 12 residues. With 2 bases clipped from V and 10 bases from J, the junction kept 5 bases outside the gene matches. The CDR3 sequence is CASSLKGAPQYF. The CDR3 coding sequence is TGTGCCAGCAGCTTAAAGGGGGCCCCCCAGTACTTC.

This clonotype was seen ten or more times. The J gene is TRBJ1-6, the V gene TRBV4-2, with D possibly matching TRBD1 (5 bases). Trimming left V 1 base short and J 6 bases short, with 13 bases between. Germline V gene sequence: CDR1 LGHNA, CDR2 YNFKEQ. The CDR3 is 16 residues long. In DNA, the CDR3 is TGTGCCAGCAGCCAAGCAACAGGCCAAACTAATTCACCCCTCCACTTT. Protein product: CASSQATGQTNSPLHF.

Worth noting for this clonotype: No conserved phenylalanine or tryptophan is present at the end of the CDR3, so a read error is the likely explanation. The chain is built from TRBV28 and TRBJ2-1; 11 bases are shared with TRBD2. The CDR3 covers 16 residues. Germline V lookup: CDR1 MDHEN, CDR2 SYDVKM. V lost 6 bases, J lost 7 bases, and 11 bases stayed unmatched. The CDR3 loop reads CASSTVLAGDVNEQFS. The CDR3 DNA reads as TGTGCCAGCAGCACCGTACTAGCGGGGGATGTAAATGAGCAGTTCTCC.